A single sample is the source of the 21 T cell receptor beta chains below, sequenced in a study of blood T cell repertoires in COVID-19. Data came from immunoSEQ multiplex PCR; TCRdb stores just in-frame clones and leaves some out. This repertoire shows 190,000 or so clones, about 83% found once; its top ten account for roughly 2.9%. Sample: peripheral blood. These receptor sequences come from a man aged 50 to 60 with active or convalescent COVID-19.

This rearrangement joins TRBV10-1 to TRBJ2-3; the D gene is possibly TRBD2 (5 bases). The CDR3 is 16 residues long. In germline, CDR1 is WNHNN, CDR2 SYGVQD (reference sequence). Between the trimmed V and J ends, which lost 4 bases and 6 bases, there was a span of 20 bases. CDR3 DNA: TGCGCCAGCAGTGTAGACCCCACTAGGCCCAGCGATACGCAGTATTTT. Translated, it gives CASSVDPTRPSDTQYF.

The rearrangement links TRBV3-1 (or the pseudogene TRBV3-2) to TRBJ2-3; 11 bases map to TRBD2. Trimming at V came to 1 base and at J to 6 bases, leaving 6 bases not matched to a gene. The CDR3 covers 16 residues. Germline V gene lookup returns CDR1 LGHDT and CDR2 YNNKEL (reference sequence). This CDR3 reads CASSQVTSGNADTQYF. In nucleotides, the CDR3 is TGTGCCAGCAGCCAAGTGACTAGCGGGAATGCTGATACGCAGTATTTT.

The chain is built from TRBV12-5 and TRBJ2-3, with D uncertain. CDR3 length: 16 residues. CDR1 LGHNT and CDR2 FRNRAP come from the germline V gene. Trimming shortened V by 0 bases and J by 0 bases, and 10 bases separated the two germline ends. This CDR3 reads CASGLVLAVSTDTQYF. The CDR3 DNA follows: TGTGCTAGTGGTTTGGTGCTGGCGGTAAGCACAGATACGCAGTATTTT.

This chain links TRBV10-1 with TRBJ2-7, with TRBD2 identical over 9 bases. CDR3 length: 15 residues. The junction had 4 bases not matched to a gene; V was cut back by 2 bases and J by 2 bases. Germline CDR1 WNHNN, CDR2 SYGVQD (reference sequence). This CDR3 reads CASSEGAGGTYEQYF. DNA of the CDR3: TGCGCCAGCAGTGAGGGAGCGGGAGGAACCTACGAGCAGTACTTC.

V usage is TRBV30 and J usage is TRBJ1-2; perhaps TRBD1 as D (6 bases). CDR3 length equals 12 residues. Germline loops: CDR1 GTSNPN, CDR2 SVGIG (reference sequence). Trimming removed 5 bases from V and 6 bases from J, with 13 bases in between. This chain's CDR3 is CAWDTGNHGYTF. CDR3 nucleotides: TGTGCCTGGGACACAGGGAACCATGGCTACACCTTC.

The chain carries TRBV5-6 and TRBJ1-2, with 11 positions matching TRBD1. The CDR3 is 16 residues long. V trimming: 4 bases; J trimming: 3 bases; junction bases outside the gene matches: 8. The germline V gene encodes CDR1 SGHDT and CDR2 YYEEEE. The CDR3 loop reads CASSPTWTGGDYGYTF. In DNA form, the CDR3 reads TGTGCCAGCAGCCCTACCTGGACAGGGGGCGACTATGGCTACACCTTC.

The rearrangement joins TRBV20-1 to TRBJ2-5; tentative D call: TRBD2 (5 bases). This CDR3 contains 11 residues. Germline V gene lookup returns CDR1 DFQATT and CDR2 SNEGSKA (reference sequence). The V end was cut by 7 bases, the J end by 10 bases, with 16 bases between. CDR3 in amino acids: CSGLSPEDQYF. In DNA, the CDR3 is TGCAGTGGCCTCTCCCCGGAGGACCAGTACTTC.

Only one count was recorded for this clone. The CDR3 protein is CASSLKPVQNLGNTIYF. DNA for the CDR3: TGTGCCAGCAGCTTGAAACCGGTACAGAATCTCGGAAACACCATATATTTT. V is TRBV7-9 and J is TRBJ1-3; the D is unclear. Trimming cost V 3 bases and J 4 bases, with 19 bases left between them. The germline gives CDR1 SEHNR, CDR2 FQNEAQ (reference sequence). There are 17 residues in the CDR3.

The chain is built from TRBV7-9 and TRBJ1-2; weak D call: TRBD1 (5 bases). The CDR3 contains 13 residues. Germline V lookup: CDR1 SEHNR, CDR2 FQNEAQ (reference sequence). V was shortened by 3 bases and J by 4 bases, with 9 bases between the two germline ends. CDR3 in DNA: TGTGCCAGCAGCTTCTCTCAGGGCTATGGCTACACCTTC. Translation gives CASSFSQGYGYTF.

J is TRBJ1-2 and V is TRBV4-1; unclear D gene. The ends were cut back, 2 bases at V and 5 bases at J, with 12 bases in the middle. Germline V lookup: CDR1 MGHRA, CDR2 YSYEKL. The CDR3 has 14 residues. The CDR3, as DNA: TGCGCCAGCAGCCAATCACGAGGCGCTTATGGCTACACCTTC. Its protein product is CASSQSRGAYGYTF.

In this sample, this clone turned up a few times. The chain couples TRBV18 to TRBJ1-6, with D tentatively TRBD1 (5 bases). Trimming stripped 2 bases from V and 7 bases from J, with 6 bases between. The CDR3 sequence is 13 residues long. CDR1 is KGHSH, CDR2 LQKENI, per germline. The CDR3 loop is CASSPGANSPLHF. CDR3 sequence (DNA): TGTGCCAGCTCACCAGGGGCGAATTCACCCCTCCACTTT.

The rearrangement uses TRBV6-5 and TRBJ1-2, with TRBD1 matching 9 bases. Germline values: CDR1 MNHEY, CDR2 SVGAGI. Trimming at V came to 6 bases and at J to 6 bases, leaving 8 bases not matched to a gene. This CDR3 is 14 amino acids long. CDR3 protein: CASRAGTGSDGYTF. CDR3 DNA sequence: TGTGCCAGCAGGGCCGGGACAGGGTCTGATGGCTACACCTTC.

The chain joins TRBV5-6 to TRBJ1-1, with D possibly TRBD1 on 5 matching bases. Deletions cut 4 bases from V and 6 bases from J, with 19 bases between. The CDR3 sequence is 15 residues long. CDR1 is SGHDT, CDR2 YYEEEE, per germline. DNA for the CDR3: TGTGCCAGCAGCCCCCTACGGGGGGAGGTCTCTGAAGCTTTCTTT. This gives the protein CASSPLRGEVSEAFF.

The V gene is TRBV5-5, the J gene TRBJ1-2; 7 bases line up with TRBD1. Looked up from germline, CDR1 is SGHKS and CDR2 is YYEKEE (reference sequence). This CDR3 is built from 16 residues. After removal of 2 bases from V and 4 bases from J, the junction contained 11 bases not matched to a gene. The CDR3, as DNA: TGTGCCAGCAGCTTTAATATTCGACAGGGAGGCTATGGCTACACCTTC. Translating it yields CASSFNIRQGGYGYTF.

Here the CDR3 DNA reads TGTGCCAGCTCCGAGCAGGGCAACTCTGGAAACACCATATATTTT. Translated: CASSEQGNSGNTIYF. This rearrangement joins TRBV18 to TRBJ1-3; tentatively, D is TRBD1 (5 bases). Germline assignment: CDR1 KGHSH and CDR2 LQKENI. V was clipped by 6 bases and J by 0 bases, with 12 bases between them. This CDR3 comprises 15 residues.

Notes on this clone: In the same sample, other DNA sequences code for this CDR3. The chain uses TRBV5-1 and TRBJ1-2; the D is unclear. CDR1 and CDR2 from the germline V gene are SGHRS and YFSETQ. This CDR3 has 13 amino acids. The ends were cut back, 2 bases at V and 4 bases at J, with 9 bases in the middle. CDR3 amino acids: CASSFGEGYGYTF. CDR3 DNA sequence: TGCGCCAGCAGCTTTGGGGAGGGCTATGGCTACACCTTC.

This clone was detected only a few times. The rearrangement uses TRBV28 and TRBJ2-1, with TRBD2 identical over 9 bases. CDR1 is MDHEN and CDR2 is SYDVKM in the germline V gene. The CDR3 contains 14 residues. The ends lost 5 bases at V and 8 bases at J; junction bases unmatched: 7. DNA of the CDR3: TGTGCCAGCAGTGGGACTAGCACCACGGATGAGCAGTTCTTC. Encoded protein: CASSGTSTTDEQFF.

The chain joins TRBV12-3 or TRBV12-4 to TRBJ1-1, with 7 positions matching TRBD1. This CDR3 comprises 13 residues. The ends lost 6 bases at V and 7 bases at J; junction bases unmatched: 8. In nucleotides, the CDR3 is TGTGCCAGCAGCTACAGGGGTACCGATGAAGCTTTCTTT. Translating it yields CASSYRGTDEAFF.

The chain employs TRBV4-1 and TRBJ1-6; D is unresolved. CDR1 MGHRA and CDR2 YSYEKL come from the germline V gene. Trimming removed 1 base from V and 6 bases from J, with 16 bases in between. CDR3 length: 17 amino acids. CDR3 DNA sequence: TGCGCCAGCAGCCAAGGCCCGTGGGCAAAACGTAATTCACCCCTCCACTTT. It translates to CASSQGPWAKRNSPLHF.

This clone was counted only a few times. The chain joins TRBV10-1 to TRBJ2-2; 7 bases align to TRBD1. V trimming: 4 bases; J trimming: 4 bases; junction bases outside the gene matches: 3. Germline V gene lookup returns CDR1 WNHNN and CDR2 SYGVQD (reference sequence). The CDR3 sequence is 14 residues long. This CDR3 is CASSVYRGTGELFF. CDR3 nucleotides: TGCGCCAGCAGTGTTTACAGGGGCACCGGGGAGCTGTTTTTT.

The chain carries TRBV9 and TRBJ2-1; D possibly corresponds to TRBD2 (6 bases). The germline V and J ends were trimmed by 0 bases and 6 bases, with 13 bases remaining between them. The CDR3 covers 15 residues. CDR1 is SGDLS and CDR2 is YYNGEE in the germline V gene. CDR3 coding DNA: TGTGCCAGCAGCGTAGGTAGATCCGGGGGCAATGAGCAGTTCTTC. The encoded protein is CASSVGRSGGNEQFF.